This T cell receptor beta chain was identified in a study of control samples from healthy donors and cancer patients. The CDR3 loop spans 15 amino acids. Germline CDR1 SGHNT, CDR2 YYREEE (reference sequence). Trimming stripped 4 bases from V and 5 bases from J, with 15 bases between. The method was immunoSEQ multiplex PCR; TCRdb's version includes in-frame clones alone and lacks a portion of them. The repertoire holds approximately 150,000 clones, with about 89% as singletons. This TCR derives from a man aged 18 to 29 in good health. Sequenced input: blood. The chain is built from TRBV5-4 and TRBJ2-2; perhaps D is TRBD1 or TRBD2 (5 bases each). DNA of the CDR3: TGTGCCAGCAGCGATACGGGGCCTTCAACCGGGGAGCTGTTTTTT. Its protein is CASSDTGPSTGELFF.